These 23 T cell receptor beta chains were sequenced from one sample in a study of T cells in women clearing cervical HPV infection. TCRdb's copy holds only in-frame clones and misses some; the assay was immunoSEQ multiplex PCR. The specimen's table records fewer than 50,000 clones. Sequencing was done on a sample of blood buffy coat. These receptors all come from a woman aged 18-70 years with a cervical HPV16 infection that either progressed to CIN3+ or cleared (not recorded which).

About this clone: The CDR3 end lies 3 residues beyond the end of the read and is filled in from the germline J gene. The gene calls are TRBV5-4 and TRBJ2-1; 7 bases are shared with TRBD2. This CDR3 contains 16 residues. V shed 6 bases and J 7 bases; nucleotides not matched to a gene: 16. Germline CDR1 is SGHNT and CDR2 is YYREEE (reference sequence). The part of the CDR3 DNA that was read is TGTGCCAGCAATCGTAGTCCGGCTAGCGGAGTGAATGAG. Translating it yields CASNRSPASGVNE. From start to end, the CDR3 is CASNRSPASGVNEQFF.

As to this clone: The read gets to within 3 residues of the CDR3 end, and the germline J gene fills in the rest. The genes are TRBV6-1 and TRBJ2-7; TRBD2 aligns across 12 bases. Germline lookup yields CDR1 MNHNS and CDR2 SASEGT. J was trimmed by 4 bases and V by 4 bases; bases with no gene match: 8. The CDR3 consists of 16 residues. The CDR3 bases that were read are TGTGCCAGCAGTGGACTAGCGGGAGTGGGCAGTTACGAG. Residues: CASSGLAGVGSYE. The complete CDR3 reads CASSGLAGVGSYEQYF.

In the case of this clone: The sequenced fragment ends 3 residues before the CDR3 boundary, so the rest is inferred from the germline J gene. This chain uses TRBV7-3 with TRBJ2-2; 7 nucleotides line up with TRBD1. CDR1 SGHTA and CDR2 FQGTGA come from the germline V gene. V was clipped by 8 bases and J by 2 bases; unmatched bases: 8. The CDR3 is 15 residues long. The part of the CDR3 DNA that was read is TGTGCCAGCGCCTGGACAGGAGCCAACACCGGGGAG. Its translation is CASAWTGANTGE. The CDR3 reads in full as CASAWTGANTGELFF.

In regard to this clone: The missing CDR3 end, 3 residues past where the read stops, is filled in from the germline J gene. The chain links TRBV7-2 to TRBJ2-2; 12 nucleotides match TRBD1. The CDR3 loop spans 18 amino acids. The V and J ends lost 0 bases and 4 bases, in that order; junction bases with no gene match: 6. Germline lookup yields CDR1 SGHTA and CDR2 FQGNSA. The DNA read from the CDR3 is TGTGCCAGCAGCTTAGCGCGGGGACAGGGGGCGCGCACCGGGGAG. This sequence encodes CASSLARGQGARTGE. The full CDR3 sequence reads CASSLARGQGARTGELFF.

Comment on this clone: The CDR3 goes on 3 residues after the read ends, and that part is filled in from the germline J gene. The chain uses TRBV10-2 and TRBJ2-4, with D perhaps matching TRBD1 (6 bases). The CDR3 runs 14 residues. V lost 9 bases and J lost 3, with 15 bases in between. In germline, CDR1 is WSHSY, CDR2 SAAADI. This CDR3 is CASSTGLFKNIQYF. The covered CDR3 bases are TGCGCCAGTTCCACAGGGTTATTCAAAAACATT.

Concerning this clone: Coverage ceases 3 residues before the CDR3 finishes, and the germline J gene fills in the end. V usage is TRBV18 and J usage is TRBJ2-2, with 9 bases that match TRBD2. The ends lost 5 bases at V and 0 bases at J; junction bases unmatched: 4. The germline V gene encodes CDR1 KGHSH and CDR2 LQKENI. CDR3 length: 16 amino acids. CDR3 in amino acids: CASSSLAGPNTGELFF. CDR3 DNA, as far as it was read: TGTGCCAGCTCAAGCCTAGCGGGGCCGAACACCGGGGAG.

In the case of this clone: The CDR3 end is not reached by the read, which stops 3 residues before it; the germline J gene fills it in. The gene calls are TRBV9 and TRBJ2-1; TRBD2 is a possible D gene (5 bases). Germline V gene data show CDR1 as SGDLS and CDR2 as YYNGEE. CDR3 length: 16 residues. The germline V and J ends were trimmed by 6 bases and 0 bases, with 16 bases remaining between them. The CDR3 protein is CASNGVEQSSYNEQFF. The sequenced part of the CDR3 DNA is TGTGCCAGCAACGGGGTTGAACAGAGCTCCTACAATGAG.

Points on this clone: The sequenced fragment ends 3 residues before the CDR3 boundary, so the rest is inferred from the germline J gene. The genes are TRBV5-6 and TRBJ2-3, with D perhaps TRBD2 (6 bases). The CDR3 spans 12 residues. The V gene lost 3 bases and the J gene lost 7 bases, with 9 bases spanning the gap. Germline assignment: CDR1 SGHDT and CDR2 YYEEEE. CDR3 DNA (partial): TGTGCCAGCAGCTACGGGGGATATACG. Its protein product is CASSYGGYT. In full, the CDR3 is CASSYGGYTQYF.

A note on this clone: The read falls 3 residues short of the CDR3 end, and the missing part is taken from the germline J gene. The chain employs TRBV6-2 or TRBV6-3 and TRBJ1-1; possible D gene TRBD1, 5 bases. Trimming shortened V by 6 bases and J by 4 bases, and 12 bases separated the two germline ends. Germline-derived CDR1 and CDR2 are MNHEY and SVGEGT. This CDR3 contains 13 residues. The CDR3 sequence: CASSDPGLTEAFF. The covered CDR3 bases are TGTGCCAGCAGCGACCCGGGACTCACTGAA.

Partial CDR3 DNA: TGTGCCAGCTCCACAAACAGGGGGCGGGATGGC. It yields the protein CASSTNRGRDG. The entire CDR3 is CASSTNRGRDGYTF. The V and J genes are TRBV18 and TRBJ1-2; 9 bases fit TRBD1. The read stops 3 residues short of the end of the CDR3; the missing end is completed from the germline J gene. The CDR3 totals 14 residues. Trimming removed 6 bases from V and 6 bases from J; junction bases left unmatched: 8. CDR1 is KGHSH and CDR2 is LQKENI in the germline V gene.

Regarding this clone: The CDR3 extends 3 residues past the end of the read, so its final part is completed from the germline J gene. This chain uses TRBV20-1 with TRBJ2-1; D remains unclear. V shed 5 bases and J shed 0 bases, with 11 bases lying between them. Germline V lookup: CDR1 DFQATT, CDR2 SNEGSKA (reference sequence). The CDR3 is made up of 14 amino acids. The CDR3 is CSAHIRSSYNEQFF. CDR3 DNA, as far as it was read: TGCAGTGCTCACATCAGGTCCTCCTACAATGAG.

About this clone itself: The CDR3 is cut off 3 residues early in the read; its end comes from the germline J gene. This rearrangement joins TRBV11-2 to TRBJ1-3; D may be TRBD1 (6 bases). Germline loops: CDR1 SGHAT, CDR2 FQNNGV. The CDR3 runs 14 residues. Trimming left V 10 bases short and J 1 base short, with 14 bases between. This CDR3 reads CATVTGLSGNTIYF. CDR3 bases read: TGTGCCACCGTTACAGGGCTTTCTGGAAACACC.

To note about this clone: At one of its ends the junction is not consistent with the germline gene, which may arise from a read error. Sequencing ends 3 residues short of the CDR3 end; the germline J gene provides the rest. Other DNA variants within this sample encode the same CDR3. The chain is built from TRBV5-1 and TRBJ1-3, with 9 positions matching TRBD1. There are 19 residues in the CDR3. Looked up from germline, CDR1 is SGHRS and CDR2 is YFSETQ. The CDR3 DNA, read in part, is TGCGCCAGCAGCTGGACCCCCTCGACAGGGGGGACCTCTGGAAACACA. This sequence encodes CASSWTPSTGGTSGNT. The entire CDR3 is CASSWTPSTGGTSGNTIYF.

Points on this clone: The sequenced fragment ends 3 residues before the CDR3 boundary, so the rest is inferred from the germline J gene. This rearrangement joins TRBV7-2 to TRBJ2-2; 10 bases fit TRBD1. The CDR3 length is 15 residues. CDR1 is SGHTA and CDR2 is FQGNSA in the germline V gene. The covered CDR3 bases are TGTGCCAGCAGCTTAACGGGACAGGGGACTTCACCG. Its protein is CASSLTGQGTSP. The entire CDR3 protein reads CASSLTGQGTSPLFF.

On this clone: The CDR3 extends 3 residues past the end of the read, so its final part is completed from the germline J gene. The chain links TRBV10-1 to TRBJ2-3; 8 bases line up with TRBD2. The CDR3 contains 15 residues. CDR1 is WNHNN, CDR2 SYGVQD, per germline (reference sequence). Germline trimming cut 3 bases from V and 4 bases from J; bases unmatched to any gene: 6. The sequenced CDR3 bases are TGCGCCAGCAGTGATGGTAGCGGGGCAGCAGATACG. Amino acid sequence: CASSDGSGAADT. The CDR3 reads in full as CASSDGSGAADTQYF.

This chain's CDR3 is CSAVDRGFYNEQFF. The CDR3 bases that were read are TGCAGTGCTGTTGACAGGGGCTTCTACAATGAG. The V gene is TRBV20-1, the J gene TRBJ2-1; the match to TRBD1 covers 8 bases. Coverage ceases 3 residues before the CDR3 finishes, and the germline J gene fills in the end. The CDR3 loop spans 14 amino acids. The trim removed 5 bases at V and 3 bases at J, leaving 6 bases unmatched. Germline V lookup: CDR1 DFQATT, CDR2 SNEGSKA (reference sequence).

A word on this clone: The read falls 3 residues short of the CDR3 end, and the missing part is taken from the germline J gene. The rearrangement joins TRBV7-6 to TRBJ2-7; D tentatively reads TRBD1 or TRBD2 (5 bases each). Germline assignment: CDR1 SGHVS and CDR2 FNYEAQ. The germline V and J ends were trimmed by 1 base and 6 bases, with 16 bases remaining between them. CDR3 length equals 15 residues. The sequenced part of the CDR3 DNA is TGTGCCAGCAGCTTAGAGGAGGCAGGGTGGAGCGAG. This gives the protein CASSLEEAGWSE. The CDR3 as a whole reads CASSLEEAGWSEQYF. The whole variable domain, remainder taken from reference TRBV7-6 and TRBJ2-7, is GAGVSQSPRYKVTKRGQDVALRCDPISGHVSLYWYRQALGQGPEFLTYFNYEAQQDKSGLPNDRFSAERPEGSISTLTIQRTEQRDSAMYRCASSLEEAGWSEQYFGPGTRLTVT.

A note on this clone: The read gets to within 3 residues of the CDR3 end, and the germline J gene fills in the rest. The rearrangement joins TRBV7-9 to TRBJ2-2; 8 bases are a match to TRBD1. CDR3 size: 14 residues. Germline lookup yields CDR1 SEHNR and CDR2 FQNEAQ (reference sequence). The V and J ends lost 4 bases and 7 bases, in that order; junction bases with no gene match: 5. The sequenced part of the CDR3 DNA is TGTGCCAGCAGCTCGCAGGGGGCTGGCGGGGAG. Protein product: CASSSQGAGGE. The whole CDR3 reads CASSSQGAGGELFF.

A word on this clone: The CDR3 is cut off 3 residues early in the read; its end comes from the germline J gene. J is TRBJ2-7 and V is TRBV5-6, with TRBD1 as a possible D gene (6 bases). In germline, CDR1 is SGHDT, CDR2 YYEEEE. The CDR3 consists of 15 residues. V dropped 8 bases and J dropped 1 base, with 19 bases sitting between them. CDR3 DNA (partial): TGTGCCAGTCGGGTGGTTGGTCAGGGGTCCTACGAG. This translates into CASRVVGQGSYE. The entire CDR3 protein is CASRVVGQGSYEQYF.

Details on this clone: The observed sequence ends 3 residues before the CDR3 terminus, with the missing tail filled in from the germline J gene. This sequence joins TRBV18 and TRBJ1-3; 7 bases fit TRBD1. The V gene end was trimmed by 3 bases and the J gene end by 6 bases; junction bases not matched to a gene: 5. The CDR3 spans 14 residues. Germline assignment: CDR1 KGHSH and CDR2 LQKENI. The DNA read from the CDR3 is TGTGCCAGCTCACCGGGACAGACCTCAAACACC. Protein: CASSPGQTSNT. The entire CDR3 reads CASSPGQTSNTIYF.

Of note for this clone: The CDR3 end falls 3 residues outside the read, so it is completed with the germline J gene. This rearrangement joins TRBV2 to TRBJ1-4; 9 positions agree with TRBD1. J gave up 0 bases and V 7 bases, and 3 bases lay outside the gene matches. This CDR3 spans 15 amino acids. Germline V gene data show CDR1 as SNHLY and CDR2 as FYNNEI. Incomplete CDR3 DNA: TGTGCCAGCACGAGACAGGGGGCAACTAATGAAAAA. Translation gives CASTRQGATNEK. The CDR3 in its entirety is CASTRQGATNEKLFF.

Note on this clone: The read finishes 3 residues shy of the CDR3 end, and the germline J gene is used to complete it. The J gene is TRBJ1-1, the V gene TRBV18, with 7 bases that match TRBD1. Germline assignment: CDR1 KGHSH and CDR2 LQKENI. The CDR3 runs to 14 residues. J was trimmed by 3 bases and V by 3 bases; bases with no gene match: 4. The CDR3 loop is CASSPQGVDTEAFF. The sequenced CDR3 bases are TGTGCCAGCTCACCTCAGGGGGTTGACACTGAA.

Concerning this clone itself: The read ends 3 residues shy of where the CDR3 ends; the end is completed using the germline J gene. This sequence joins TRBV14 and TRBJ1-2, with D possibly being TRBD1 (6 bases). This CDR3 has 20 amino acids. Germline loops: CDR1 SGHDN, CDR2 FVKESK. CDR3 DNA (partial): TGTGCCAGCAGCCAAGAACGACAGGAGCTTCATTTGGTGTCCCGATACGAG. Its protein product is CASSQERQELHLVSRYE. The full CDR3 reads CASSQERQELHLVSRYEYTF.